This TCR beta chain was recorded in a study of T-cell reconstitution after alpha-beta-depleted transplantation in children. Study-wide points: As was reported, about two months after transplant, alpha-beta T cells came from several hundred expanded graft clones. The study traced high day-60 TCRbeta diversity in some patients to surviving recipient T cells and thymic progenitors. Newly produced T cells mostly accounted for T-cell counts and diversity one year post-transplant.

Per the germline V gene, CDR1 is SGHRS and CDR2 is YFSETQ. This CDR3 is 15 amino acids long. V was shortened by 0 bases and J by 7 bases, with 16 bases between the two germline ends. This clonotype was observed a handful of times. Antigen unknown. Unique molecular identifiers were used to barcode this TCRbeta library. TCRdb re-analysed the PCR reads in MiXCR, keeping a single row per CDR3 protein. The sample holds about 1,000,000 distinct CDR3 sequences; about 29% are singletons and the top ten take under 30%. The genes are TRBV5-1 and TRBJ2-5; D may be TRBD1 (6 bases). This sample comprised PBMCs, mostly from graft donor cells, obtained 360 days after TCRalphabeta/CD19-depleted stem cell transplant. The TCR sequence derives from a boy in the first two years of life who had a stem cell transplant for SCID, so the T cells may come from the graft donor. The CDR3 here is CASSLDSARGGTQYF. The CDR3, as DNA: TGCGCCAGCAGCTTGGATTCCGCTAGAGGGGGGACCCAGTACTTC.